These 16 T cell receptor beta chains originate from one sample sequenced in a study of T cells after yellow fever vaccination. MiXCR, run by TCRdb on the 5' RACE reads, gives a single entry per CDR3 protein. The data contain just under 600,000 distinct CDR3 sequences, approximately 13% of them seen just once; the ten biggest clones take up over 12%. The sequencing used PBMCs, collected on the day of the yellow fever booster vaccination. These receptors came from a man aged 30 to 39 who received the YFV17D yellow fever vaccine.

This clonotype was detected a few times. V is TRBV7-8 and J is TRBJ2-6; D not resolved. Germline V lookup: CDR1 SGHVS, CDR2 FQNEAQ. Trimming left V 10 bases short and J 0 bases short, with 10 bases between. The CDR3 totals 14 residues. The DNA for the CDR3 is TGTGCCACCAAGATATACTCTGGGGCCAACGTCCTGACTTTC. Its translation is CATKIYSGANVLTF.

The V and J genes are TRBV7-6 and TRBJ2-2; 14 bases match TRBD2. CDR1 SGHVS and CDR2 FNYEAQ come from the germline V gene. The trim removed 5 bases at V and 2 bases at J, leaving 10 bases unmatched. CDR3 length: 19 amino acids. The DNA for the CDR3 is TGTGCCAGCAGCCCCAGACTAGCGGGAGGGACGACAAACACCGGGGAGCTGTTTTTT. Its translation: CASSPRLAGGTTNTGELFF.

The chain joins TRBV20-1 to TRBJ2-1, with D unresolved. There are 14 residues in the CDR3. The V end lost 4 bases, the J end lost 2 bases, and 12 bases lay between the germline ends. Germline assignment: CDR1 DFQATT and CDR2 SNEGSKA (reference sequence). The CDR3 nucleotides read TGCAGTGCTATGAGCCGTGAAGCCTACAATGAGCAGTTCTTC. It translates to CSAMSREAYNEQFF.

The chain links TRBV12-3 or TRBV12-4 to TRBJ2-4; a weak D match, TRBD1 (6 bases). This CDR3 region has 12 residues. V lost 5 bases, J lost 8 bases, and 10 bases lay in between. The CDR3 is CASSPKGDIQYF. DNA for the CDR3: TGTGCCAGCAGTCCCAAGGGGGACATTCAGTACTTC.

This clonotype was seen more than once but under ten times. The genes are TRBV7-2 and TRBJ1-5; D unclear. V lost 1 base and J 7 bases, leaving 8 bases between the germline ends. The CDR3 has 13 residues. Germline V gene sequence: CDR1 SGHTA, CDR2 FQGNSA. CDR3 region: CASSLVGTQPQHF. The CDR3 nucleotides are TGTGCCAGCAGCTTAGTTGGTACCCAGCCCCAGCATTTT.

This chain uses TRBV9 with TRBJ2-1, with 9 nucleotides matching TRBD2. The germline V gene encodes CDR1 SGDLS and CDR2 YYNGEE. This CDR3 is built from 15 residues. Trimming removed 4 bases from V and 7 bases from J; junction bases left unmatched: 9. The CDR3 sequence is CASSFSGSGGNEQFF. For the CDR3, the DNA is TGTGCCAGCAGCTTTAGCGGGAGCGGGGGGAATGAGCAGTTCTTC.

This clonotype has only a few counts. One end of the junction does not line up with germline, which may come from a read error. V is TRBV7-2 and J is TRBJ1-6; D is ambiguous. Germline CDR1 reads SGHTA; CDR2 reads FQGNSA. The CDR3 has 13 residues. CDR3 in DNA: TGTGCCAGCAGCTTATGGGATAACTCACCCCTCCACTTT. This translates into CASSLWDNSPLHF.

The chain employs TRBV29-1 and TRBJ2-1; D remains ambiguous. V lost 4 bases, J lost 7 bases, and 14 bases lay in between. Germline assignment: CDR1 SQVTM and CDR2 ANQGSEA. The CDR3 loop spans 13 amino acids. The CDR3 bases are TGCAGCGTTGCGGGTTCCATGGGGAATGAGCAGTTCTTC. This codes for CSVAGSMGNEQFF.

This clonotype was seen a few times. This chain links TRBV7-2 with TRBJ2-2, with 9 positions matching TRBD1. Trimming took 3 bases from V and 8 from J; bases not matched to a gene: 4. The CDR3 consists of 14 residues. The germline CDR1 and CDR2 sequences are SGHTA and FQGNSA. As DNA, the CDR3 is TGTGCCAGCAGCTTGGACAGGGGTCGGGGGGAGCTGTTTTTT. Its translation: CASSLDRGRGELFF.

This clonotype was detected only a few times. The chain couples TRBV29-1 to TRBJ2-7, with TRBD2 matching 10 bases. Losses at the gene ends were 4 bases for V and 3 bases for J; bases not matched to a gene: 3. CDR3 length: 13 amino acids. In germline, CDR1 is SQVTM, CDR2 ANQGSEA. CDR3 residues: CSVASGRGYEQYF. The CDR3 nucleotides are TGCAGCGTTGCGAGCGGGAGGGGCTACGAGCAGTACTTC.

The rearrangement joins TRBV4-3 to TRBJ2-2, with 10 bases that match TRBD1. Looked up from germline, CDR1 is LGHNA and CDR2 is YSLEER. This CDR3 has 16 amino acids. Trimming removed 1 base from V and 4 bases from J; junction bases left unmatched: 3. CDR3 DNA: TGCGCCAGCAGCCAAGTTGGGACAGGGGTCACCGGGGAGCTGTTTTTT. It specifies CASSQVGTGVTGELFF.

This clonotype has ten or more counts. The rearrangement uses TRBV24-1 and TRBJ2-5; 7 bases match TRBD2. The J segment lost 5 bases and the V segment lost 4 bases, leaving 9 bases of the junction unmatched. Germline CDR1 reads KGHDR; CDR2 reads SFDVKD. The CDR3 has 15 residues. CDR3 sequence: CATSDPNGGLETQYF. For the CDR3, the DNA is TGTGCCACCAGTGACCCCAACGGGGGGTTGGAGACCCAGTACTTC.

This clonotype was seen a few times. The chain carries TRBV6-2 or TRBV6-3 and TRBJ2-7; D is possibly TRBD1 (5 bases). The CDR3 has 14 residues. The V end lost 7 bases, the J end lost 0 bases, and 13 bases lay between the germline ends. Germline V gene lookup returns CDR1 MNHEY and CDR2 SVGEGT. The CDR3 DNA follows: TGTGCCAGCAACGACAGAGTGAGCTCCTACGAGCAGTACTTC. Protein product: CASNDRVSSYEQYF.

This clonotype was counted a few times. This chain connects TRBV12-3 or TRBV12-4 to TRBJ2-1, with D unclear. This CDR3 spans 12 amino acids. V was clipped by 5 bases and J by 8 bases, with 10 bases between them. CDR3 in amino acids: CASSDRVDEQFF. The CDR3 nucleotides read TGTGCCAGCAGTGATCGGGTTGATGAGCAGTTCTTC.

In its sample, this clonotype was seen a few times. The CDR3 loop is CASSLGTSGFQETQYF. CDR3 sequence (DNA): TGCGCCAGCAGCTTGGGGACTAGCGGGTTTCAAGAGACCCAGTACTTC. The chain uses TRBV5-1 and TRBJ2-5, with 11 bases matching TRBD2. Looked up from germline, CDR1 is SGHRS and CDR2 is YFSETQ. The CDR3 covers 16 residues. V dropped 0 bases and J dropped 2; count of bases not matched to a gene: 3.

The chain is built from TRBV7-9 and TRBJ2-6; D not resolved. The V gene's germline CDR1 is SEHNR and CDR2 FQNEAQ (reference sequence). V shed 11 bases and J shed 0 bases, with 11 bases lying between them. The CDR3 extends over 14 amino acids. The CDR3 loop reads CAYPQASGANVLTF. CDR3 coding DNA: TGTGCCTACCCCCAGGCCTCTGGGGCCAACGTCCTGACTTTC.